The entry below describes one T cell receptor (beta chain). This entry is derived from a study of blood T cell repertoires in COVID-19. Assay: immunoSEQ multiplex PCR; the TCRdb copy retains only in-frame clones and omits some. The sample records some 220,000 clones, 85% being singletons. Germline V gene sequence: CDR1 SEHNR, CDR2 FQNEAQ (reference sequence). The CDR3 length is 13 residues. Trimming removed 2 bases from V and 0 bases from J, with 4 bases in between. The Seattle site enrolled patients during active infection and followed them longitudinally. The V call is TRBV7-9, the J call TRBJ1-1; D not resolved. The sequenced material came from peripheral blood. The clonotype comes from a woman aged 65 to 85 with COVID-19, enrolled during active disease. The CDR3 DNA reads as TGTGCCAGCAGCTTACAGGTGAACACTGAAGCTTTCTTT. Translating gives CASSLQVNTEAFF.